Reported below is one TCR beta chain. Its cognate antigen has yet to be identified. Base quality data are lacking; no much larger clone is found one base away. This sample is part of a study of regulatory T cells in long-lasting Graves disease (dated by TCRdb to the early 2020s). The study in broad terms: To count as having persistent Graves' disease, a patient had to have received antithyroid drug treatment for over 5 years with TSH receptor autoantibodies remaining persistently positive. Peripheral blood TCR sequencing and RNA sequencing compared persistent Graves' disease patients with newly diagnosed Graves' disease patients. A total of roughly 33 samples were covered by TCR sequencing, comprising approximately 13 persistent and around 20 newly diagnosed Graves' disease patients. Persistent Graves' disease patients in the clinical cohort had taken antithyroid drugs for roughly ten years on average. The study was registered as a clinical trial and conducted in China.

The time point label for this specimen denotes: persistent/refractory GD, antithyroid drugs over 5 years with positive TRAb. RNA was extracted from PBMCs in TRIzol for both TCR sequencing and RNA sequencing. Graves' disease was diagnosed according to American Thyroid Association guidelines. Patients were recruited from an endocrinology department in Xi'an, China. From each patient, about 8.9 milliliters of peripheral blood was collected into an EDTA anticoagulant tube. Ficoll Paque Plus density gradient separation was used to isolate PBMCs, and no further T cell sorting was done. RNA quality was checked with an Agilent 2100 Bioanalyzer and agarose gel, and concentration with a NanoDrop 2000. The CDR3 starts with the cysteine, ends with the phenylalanine, and has 15 residues. The only DNA kept is the CDR3, 45 bases in frame from the first base. V was cut back by 0 bases and J by 2 bases, leaving a gap of 11 bases between them. Via the germline V gene, CDR1 is MNHEY and CDR2 SVGAGI.

The research as a whole found: Sequencing and analysis were limited to the TCR beta chain. Peripheral blood alone was examined, since thyroid tissue, which constituted the primary lesion, could not be accessed. Compared with newly diagnosed patients, patients with persistent Graves' disease had lower TCR Shannon entropy and fewer highly expanded clones, which suggests clonal expansion. Preferential use of TRBV28, TRBJ1-2 and TRBJ2-5 was observed in persistent disease, whereas TRBV20-1 and TRBJ2-1 were favored in newly diagnosed disease. The authors acknowledged the small sample size as a limitation that may reduce accuracy. Patients with persistent disease shared more public clonotypes (over 2,500) than newly diagnosed patients did (approximately 1,000).

Library generation was performed with multiplex PCR. The sequencer listed for this sample is Illumina HiSeq 4000. iRepertoire HTBI primers and Arm-PCR amplification of CDR3 regions were used to construct TCR beta libraries. PCR products were gel purified before sequencing. In the authors' own workflow: Gene usage analysis of CDR3 amino acid clonotypes used the approximately 62 TRBV and more than 13 TRBJ segments found across samples. COPE and FqMerger were used to merge the filtered high-quality paired reads into contigs. BLAST was used to align contigs to IMGT TRBV, TRBD and TRBJ reference genes, with CDR3 defined following IMGT. Any clonotype with a frequency above 0.1% was classified as a highly expanded clone. Shannon entropy was used to measure repertoire diversity, and the Gini coefficient was used to measure V-J evenness. A clonotype found in more than one individual was treated as public. TCRdb trimmed public reads at Q25 via fastp, called clones via MiXCR and kept in-frame beta chains. Identical CDR3 proteins give one entry, which carries the most common genes and DNA. The V and J calls were not made by the authors but by TCRdb's processing. This sample has some 430,000 distinct CDR3 sequences in its table, and roughly 21% of those were observed once. The ten largest clones represent over 6% of the sample.

Sequences were derived from peripheral blood mononuclear cells (PBMCs), sampled when the disease was refractory, from a patient treated with antithyroid drugs. The TCR comes from a female donor with Graves disease. The sequence is built from TRBV6-5 and TRBJ2-7; no D segment can be confidently identified. The DNA sequence is TGTGCCAGCAGTTACTCGAACGGACCTACCTACGAGCAGTACTTC. Translated, this gives CASSYSNGPTYEQYF.